Listed here are 30 T cell receptor beta chains from one sample, sequenced in a study of blood T cell repertoires in COVID-19. The repertoire was sequenced with immunoSEQ multiplex PCR; TCRdb's copy has only in-frame clones and lacks some. The profile shows more than 350,000 clones, roughly 90% of them singletons. The sequenced material came from peripheral blood. The receptors originated from a woman aged 30 to 39 with COVID-19, enrolled during active disease.

This chain uses TRBV5-1 with TRBJ2-2, with 7 bases identical to TRBD1. Germline V gives CDR1 SGHRS, CDR2 YFSETQ. The CDR3 extends over 15 amino acids. J gave up 3 bases and V 1 base, and 3 bases lay outside the gene matches. This chain's CDR3 is CASSLWDSYTGELFF. The CDR3 region has the DNA TGCGCCAGCAGCTTGTGGGACAGTTACACCGGGGAGCTGTTTTTT.

The CDR3 DNA reads TGTGCCAGCAGTAGGAATGGACAGGGACAAGAGACCCAGTACTTC. Protein product: CASSRNGQGQETQYF. The chain is built from TRBV6-5 and TRBJ2-5, with 8 bases that match TRBD1. The CDR3 runs 15 residues. V shed 5 bases, J shed 2 bases, and the junction held 7 bases outside the gene matches. Per the germline V gene, CDR1 is MNHEY and CDR2 is SVGAGI.

There are a few counts of this clone. The chain combines TRBV7-9 with TRBJ1-3, with 8 bases matching TRBD1. Germline trimming cut 5 bases from V and 3 bases from J; bases unmatched to any gene: 6. The CDR3 spans 15 residues. Germline-derived CDR1 and CDR2 are SEHNR and FQNEAQ (reference sequence). CDR3 sequence (DNA): TGTGCCAGCAGCACGACAGGGGAGAATGGAAACACCATATATTTT. It encodes CASSTTGENGNTIYF.

This chain connects TRBV29-1 to TRBJ1-2, with 10 bases aligning to TRBD1. The V gene end was trimmed by 0 bases and the J gene end by 4 bases; junction bases not matched to a gene: 5. The CDR3 runs 15 residues. Germline values: CDR1 SQVTM, CDR2 ANQGSEA. CDR3 DNA sequence: TGCAGCGTTGAAGAAGACAGGGGGCGGTCCTATGGCTACACCTTC. Translation: CSVEEDRGRSYGYTF.

The V gene is TRBV15, the J gene TRBJ1-6; tentative D call: TRBD1 (6 bases). Germline CDR1 is LNHNV and CDR2 is YYDKDF (reference sequence). Between the trimmed V and J ends, which lost 0 bases and 0 bases, there was a span of 15 bases. The CDR3 sequence is 19 residues long. The chain's CDR3 is CATSRENGGSGSYNSPLHF. For the CDR3, the DNA is TGTGCCACCAGCAGAGAGAATGGGGGCTCGGGCTCCTATAATTCACCCCTCCACTTT.

This clone was counted between two and nine times. The chain links TRBV10-3 to TRBJ2-2; 8 bases are a match to TRBD1. Germline trimming cut 8 bases from V and 0 bases from J; bases unmatched to any gene: 5. This CDR3 is built from 15 residues. Germline V gene data show CDR1 as ENHRY and CDR2 as SYGVKD. For the CDR3, the DNA is TGTGCCATCTCGGACAGGGATCCGAACACCGGGGAGCTGTTTTTT. The encoded protein is CAISDRDPNTGELFF.

This chain connects TRBV28 to TRBJ1-1; TRBD1 is a possible D gene (6 bases). The germline V gene has CDR1 MDHEN and CDR2 SYDVKM. The CDR3 has 15 residues. Trimming removed 7 bases from V and 3 bases from J, with 18 bases in between. CDR3 in amino acids: CASNYRTRGYTEAFF. In DNA, the CDR3 is TGTGCCAGCAACTATCGAACCAGGGGCTACACTGAAGCTTTCTTT.

The chain recombines TRBV4-3 with TRBJ1-2; 8 positions agree with TRBD1. Trimming removed 4 bases from V and 6 bases from J; junction bases left unmatched: 7. The CDR3 covers 14 residues. In germline, CDR1 is LGHNA, CDR2 YSLEER. The CDR3: CASSPTGVTHGYTF. CDR3 coding DNA: TGCGCCAGCAGCCCGACAGGGGTAACGCATGGCTACACCTTC.

The V gene is TRBV7-9, the J gene TRBJ2-1; the D gene is possibly TRBD1 (5 bases). The germline V gene encodes CDR1 SEHNR and CDR2 FQNEAQ (reference sequence). This CDR3 has 12 amino acids. V gave up 2 bases and J gave up 10 bases, with 9 bases separating them. CDR3: CASSLYRTEQFF. The CDR3 nucleotides read TGTGCCAGCAGCTTATACAGGACAGAGCAGTTCTTC.

This clone turned up a few times. In DNA, the CDR3 is TGTGCCAGCAGCTCACAGACGGTCAATCAGCCCCAGCATTTT. Encoded protein: CASSSQTVNQPQHF. The V gene is TRBV7-9, the J gene TRBJ1-5; D ambiguous. CDR3 size: 14 residues. Trimming shortened V by 4 bases and J by 3 bases, and 10 bases separated the two germline ends. From germline, CDR1 is SEHNR and CDR2 FQNEAQ (reference sequence).

The genes are TRBV12-3 or TRBV12-4 and TRBJ1-2; D remains ambiguous. This CDR3 comprises 12 residues. V shed 3 bases and J shed 10 bases, with 12 bases lying between them. The CDR3, as DNA: TGTGCCAGCAGTTTTAGTCATGAGGACTACACCTTC. Translated, it gives CASSFSHEDYTF.

This chain links TRBV9 with TRBJ1-2; TRBD1 agrees at 8 bases. The length of the CDR3 is 15 residues. CDR1 and CDR2 (germline): SGDLS, YYNGEE. Germline trimming cut 1 base from V and 7 bases from J; bases unmatched to any gene: 9. CDR3 loop: CASSVTLGQEGGYTF. The DNA of the CDR3 is TGTGCCAGCAGCGTAACACTGGGACAGGAAGGTGGCTACACCTTC.

The chain is built from TRBV7-6 and TRBJ2-1; TRBD2 aligns across 9 bases. The CDR3 loop spans 16 amino acids. Per the germline V gene, CDR1 is SGHVS and CDR2 is FNYEAQ. Unmatched junction bases numbered 6, after V lost 1 base and J lost 5 bases. The CDR3 loop reads CASSLGAGGFDNEQFF. The CDR3 DNA sequence: TGTGCCAGCAGCTTAGGAGCGGGGGGTTTCGACAATGAGCAGTTCTTC.

The chain carries TRBV27 and TRBJ1-5; TRBD1 matches at 8 bases. The trim removed 3 bases at V and 5 bases at J, leaving 0 bases unmatched. The CDR3 spans 13 residues. The germline V gene encodes CDR1 MNHEY and CDR2 SMNVEV (reference sequence). The CDR3 DNA sequence: TGTGCCAGCAGTTTGACAGGGGATCAGCCCCAGCATTTT. It translates to CASSLTGDQPQHF.

The chain combines TRBV7-8 with TRBJ1-2; maybe TRBD1 (6 bases). In germline, CDR1 is SGHVS, CDR2 FQNEAQ. V lost 3 bases and J 5 bases, leaving 16 bases between the germline ends. The CDR3 totals 15 residues. CDR3 amino acids: CASSFAPGQGYGYTF. As DNA, the CDR3 is TGTGCCAGCAGCTTTGCTCCGGGACAAGGGTATGGCTACACCTTC.

The chain links TRBV2 to TRBJ2-1; D perhaps matches TRBD1 (6 bases). In germline, CDR1 is SNHLY, CDR2 FYNNEI. The CDR3 loop spans 14 amino acids. Between the trimmed V and J ends, which lost 8 bases and 2 bases, there was a span of 13 bases. The CDR3 spells CASEGDKTYNEQFF. CDR3 DNA sequence: TGTGCCAGCGAGGGGGACAAGACCTACAATGAGCAGTTCTTC.

V is TRBV18 and J is TRBJ1-2, with a possible D match to TRBD1 (6 bases). The germline CDR1 and CDR2 sequences are KGHSH and LQKENI. Trimming cost V 2 bases and J 8 bases, with 18 bases left between them. The CDR3 extends over 15 amino acids. In DNA, the CDR3 is TGTGCCAGCTCACCAGGACAGCCCATATCGTCCGGCTACACCTTC. The encoded protein is CASSPGQPISSGYTF.

J is TRBJ1-1 and V is TRBV7-8; 8 bases agree with TRBD1. This CDR3 region has 20 residues. Germline CDR1 and CDR2: SGHVS and FQNEAQ. J was trimmed by 1 base and V by 1 base; bases with no gene match: 17. The CDR3 loop reads CASSLGGFGDRGFRNTEAFF. The CDR3 DNA sequence: TGTGCCAGCAGCTTAGGTGGTTTCGGTGACAGGGGATTCAGGAACACTGAAGCTTTCTTT.

The rearrangement links TRBV11-2 to TRBJ2-7; perhaps TRBD1 as D (6 bases). Germline V lookup: CDR1 SGHAT, CDR2 FQNNGV. V was cut by 5 bases and J by 2 bases, with 22 bases left in between. This CDR3 has 17 residues. CDR3 sequence: CASSPFTTGSRPYEQYF. In DNA, the CDR3 is TGTGCCAGCAGCCCTTTCACGACAGGCAGTAGACCCTACGAGCAGTACTTC.

The V and J genes are TRBV5-1 and TRBJ2-7; 13 positions agree with TRBD2. V lost 0 bases and J lost 3; bases outside the gene matches: 6. The CDR3 contains 17 residues. Germline lookup yields CDR1 SGHRS and CDR2 YFSETQ. The CDR3 DNA reads TGCGCCAGCAGCTTGGGAAGTACTAGCGGGAGGGTCTACGAGCAGTACGTC. The encoded protein is CASSLGSTSGRVYEQYV.

This clone was seen a few times. V gene TRBV19 combines with J gene TRBJ1-5; D might be TRBD1 (5 bases). There are 12 residues in the CDR3. The V and J ends lost 8 bases and 9 bases respectively, with 14 bases between them. The germline V gene encodes CDR1 LNHDA and CDR2 SQIVND (reference sequence). The CDR3 sequence is CASQTQDRPQHF. The CDR3 DNA sequence: TGTGCCAGTCAAACACAGGATAGGCCCCAGCATTTT.

V is TRBV5-4 and J is TRBJ2-7; no clear D gene. The CDR3 is 15 amino acids. Trimming pared 4 bases from V and 5 bases from J, leaving 19 bases between. The germline gives CDR1 SGHNT, CDR2 YYREEE (reference sequence). The CDR3 region is CASSPENNVVHEQYF. The CDR3 region has the DNA TGTGCCAGCAGCCCCGAAAACAACGTTGTGCACGAGCAGTACTTC. Drawing the rest from reference TRBV5-4 and TRBJ2-7, the complete variable domain is ETGVTQSPTHLIKTRGQQVTLRCSSQSGHNTVSWYQQALGQGPQFIFQYYREEENGRGNFPPRFSGLQFPNYSSELNVNALELDDSALYLCASSPENNVVHEQYFGPGTRLTVT.

The chain has TRBV4-1 and TRBJ2-1; the D gene is possibly TRBD2 (5 bases). The V end lost 4 bases, the J end lost 7 bases, and 11 bases lay between the germline ends. The germline V gene has CDR1 MGHRA and CDR2 YSYEKL. This CDR3 comprises 13 residues. Here the CDR3 DNA reads TGCGCCAGCAGCCGGCCGAGCGGAAATGAGCAGTTCTTC. As protein: CASSRPSGNEQFF.

This chain uses TRBV12-3 or TRBV12-4 with TRBJ2-7, with unresolved D. This CDR3 is built from 12 residues. V lost 3 bases and J 9 bases, leaving 12 bases between the germline ends. The CDR3 DNA follows: TGTGCCAGCAGTTTGACCCCGGAGCGGCAGTACGTC. Its translation: CASSLTPERQYV.

In the case of this clone: The junction departs from the called germline gene at one end, perhaps through a read error. V usage is TRBV5-1 and J usage is TRBJ2-5; TRBD1 matches at 12 bases. Germline values: CDR1 SGHRS, CDR2 YFSETQ. The CDR3 covers 13 residues. The CDR3: CASRPGQGAREDF. CDR3 nucleotide sequence: TGCGCCAGCCGTCCGGGACAGGGGGCGCGGGAGGACTTC.

CDR3 protein: CASTNLPDRVNYGYTF. CDR3 coding DNA: TGTGCCAGTACGAATCTGCCGGACAGGGTCAACTATGGCTACACCTTC. This sequence joins TRBV19 and TRBJ1-2; the match to TRBD1 covers 8 bases. V lost 7 bases and J lost 2; bases outside the gene matches: 12. Germline loops: CDR1 LNHDA, CDR2 SQIVND (reference sequence). The CDR3 totals 16 residues. Full variable domain (remainder filled in from reference TRBV19 and TRBJ1-2): DGGITQSPKYLFRKEGQNVTLSCEQNLNHDAMYWYRQDPGQGLRLIYYSQIVNDFQKGDIAEGYSVSREKKESFPLTVTSAQKNPTAFYLCASTNLPDRVNYGYTFGSGTRLTVV.

V gene TRBV11-3 combines with J gene TRBJ2-5; 7 bases match TRBD1. This CDR3 comprises 15 residues. Germline values: CDR1 SGHNT, CDR2 YENEEA. Trimming removed 0 bases from V and 5 bases from J; junction bases left unmatched: 6. The CDR3 coding sequence is TGTGCCAGCAGCTTAGATAGACAGGGTTGGGAGACCCAGTACTTC. Amino acids: CASSLDRQGWETQYF.

This clone showed up just a few times. This chain links TRBV3-1 (or the pseudogene TRBV3-2) with TRBJ1-2, with a weak D call TRBD1 (5 bases). This CDR3 is 15 amino acids long. V was clipped by 0 bases and J by 7 bases, with 15 bases between them. The germline CDR1 and CDR2 sequences are LGHDT and YNNKEL (reference sequence). The CDR3 here is CASSQDSQGSGGYTF. In DNA, the CDR3 is TGTGCCAGCAGCCAAGATAGTCAGGGATCGGGTGGCTACACCTTC.

V and J are TRBV6-5 and TRBJ2-7, with 10 bases identical to TRBD1. CDR3 length: 15 residues. V was pared by 4 bases and J by 2 bases, with 5 bases of the junction left unmatched. The germline gives CDR1 MNHEY, CDR2 SVGAGI. The CDR3 DNA is TGTGCCAGCAGTTCCGGGGGACAGGGGACCTACGAGCAGTACTTC. Its protein product is CASSSGGQGTYEQYF.

This sequence joins TRBV6-2 or TRBV6-3 and TRBJ2-1; D perhaps matches TRBD2 (6 bases). Between the trimmed V and J ends, which lost 5 bases and 10 bases, there was a span of 12 bases. In germline, CDR1 is MNHEY, CDR2 SVGEGT. The CDR3 is made up of 12 amino acids. The CDR3 spells CASSRLADEQFF. CDR3 DNA sequence: TGTGCCAGCAGTAGGTTAGCGGACGAGCAGTTCTTC.